This TCR beta chain comes out of a study of cytomegalovirus exposure and HLA in healthy donors. Primers included in the PCR were 60 Vbeta and 13 Jbeta primers. Sequenced by immunoSEQ multiplex PCR; TCRdb stores in-frame clones only, minus some. Altogether about 160,000 clones are present, roughly three quarters being singletons, with the ten largest covering roughly 10%. The V gene end was trimmed by 6 bases and the J gene end by 5 bases; junction bases not matched to a gene: 8. The germline V gene has CDR1 MNHEY and CDR2 SMNVEV (reference sequence). This CDR3 has 15 residues. Study findings and constraints: According to the study, around 180 TCR beta chains were cytomegalovirus-associated. One variant, a missense change in DCLRE1C, was linked in a later analysis to TCR beta V- and J-gene trimming.

As for this clone: The antigen remains unidentified.

The receptor was isolated from a man in his late teens or twenties in good health and CMV-seropositive. V usage is TRBV27 and J usage is TRBJ2-7; 12 nucleotides line up with TRBD1. The specimen sequenced was PBMCs. The CDR3 coding sequence is TGTGCCAGCAGGCCCGGGGACAGGGGGCTCCACGAGCAGTACTTC. Residues: CASRPGDRGLHEQYF.